Each of the 3 T cell receptor beta chains below was sequenced from the same sample in a study of shared clonotypes between healthy human individuals. Sequencing used immunoSEQ multiplex PCR; TCRdb keeps in-frame clones, though not all of them. The table has a few million clones, roughly nine tenths seen once. The material sequenced was naive CD4+ T cells sorted from blood. Subset specified: CD45RA+ positively selected. The origin of the receptors is a young man in good health.

The chain couples TRBV7-8 to TRBJ2-3; maybe TRBD2 (6 bases). CDR3 size: 15 residues. The germline V gene encodes CDR1 SGHVS and CDR2 FQNEAQ. V was shortened by 3 bases and J by 0 bases, with 10 bases between the two germline ends. The DNA for the CDR3 is TGTGCCAGCAGCTTTGGTGGGACTAGCACAGATACGCAGTATTTT. Protein sequence: CASSFGGTSTDTQYF. Filled out from reference TRBV7-8 and TRBJ2-3, the complete variable domain reads GAGVSQSPRYKVAKRGQDVALRCDPISGHVSLFWYQQALGQGPEFLTYFQNEAQLDKSGLPSDRFFAERPEGSVSTLKIQRTQQEDSAVYLCASSFGGTSTDTQYFGPGTRLTVL.

This rearrangement joins TRBV5-1 to TRBJ1-6; D is unclear. The CDR3 is made up of 17 amino acids. V dropped 0 bases and J dropped 6 bases, with 16 bases sitting between them. CDR1 and CDR2 (germline): SGHRS, YFSETQ. CDR3 residues: CASSLEFVGLLNSPLHF. CDR3 nucleotide sequence: TGCGCCAGCAGCTTGGAATTCGTAGGACTCCTTAATTCACCCCTCCACTTT.

The V and J genes are TRBV18 and TRBJ2-3; the match to TRBD1 covers 8 bases. Germline lookup yields CDR1 KGHSH and CDR2 LQKENI. CDR3 length equals 16 residues. V shed 0 bases, J shed 0 bases, and the junction held 2 bases outside the gene matches. The CDR3 nucleotides read TGTGCCAGCTCACCACCGACAGGGGCTAGCACAGATACGCAGTATTTT. It specifies CASSPPTGASTDTQYF.